A single sample is the source of the 27 T cell receptor beta chains below, sequenced in a study of blood T cell repertoires in COVID-19. The data were produced by immunoSEQ multiplex PCR, yet TCRdb's version contains in-frame clones alone and is incomplete. The sample contains over 250,000 clones, about 85% of which appear only once. The sequenced sample was peripheral blood. All receptors derive from a man in his fifties or sixties who had recovered from COVID-19.

The chain couples TRBV6-1 to TRBJ2-4, with 9 bases fitting TRBD1. This CDR3 comprises 18 residues. CDR1 MNHNS and CDR2 SASEGT come from the germline V gene. J was trimmed by 0 bases and V by 4 bases; bases with no gene match: 10. Here the CDR3 reads CASSATGTGKIAKNIQYF. CDR3 nucleotides: TGTGCCAGCAGTGCAACCGGGACAGGGAAAATAGCCAAAAACATTCAGTACTTC.

This clone was detected only once. The gene calls are TRBV6-5 and TRBJ1-5; 10 nucleotides align to TRBD1. V was clipped by 6 bases and J by 6 bases; unmatched bases: 8. CDR1 is MNHEY and CDR2 is SVGAGI in the germline V gene. This CDR3 has 15 residues. The CDR3 sequence is CASRMTGGVSQPQHF. DNA of the CDR3: TGTGCCAGCAGAATGACAGGGGGCGTTAGTCAGCCCCAGCATTTT.

V is TRBV6-5 and J is TRBJ2-5; D remains unclear. There are 14 residues in the CDR3. Per germline, CDR1 MNHEY and CDR2 SVGAGI. V dropped 7 bases and J dropped 3 bases, with 15 bases sitting between them. CDR3 coding DNA: TGTGCCAGCATTCTCAGCCGGGTCGAAGAGACCCAGTACTTC. Protein product: CASILSRVEETQYF.

The gene calls are TRBV7-3 and TRBJ2-7, with D possibly being TRBD1 (6 bases). This CDR3 is built from 15 residues. Trimming removed 3 bases at V and 2 bases at J, with 14 bases between. Germline V gene data show CDR1 as SGHTA and CDR2 as FQGTGA. CDR3 nucleotide sequence: TGTGCCAGCAGCTTGTTCGGGACACCCACCTACGAGCAGTACTTC. Translating it yields CASSLFGTPTYEQYF. Using reference TRBV7-3 and TRBJ2-7 for the parts outside the CDR3, the full variable domain is GAGVSQTPSNKVTEKGKYVELRCDPISGHTALYWYRQSLGQGPEFLIYFQGTGAADDSGLPNDRFFAVRPEGSVSTLKIQRTERGDSAVYLCASSLFGTPTYEQYFGPGTRLTVT.

This chain connects TRBV6-1 to TRBJ2-1; TRBD2 matches 11 bases. This CDR3 spans 16 amino acids. Germline V gene lookup returns CDR1 MNHNS and CDR2 SASEGT. V shed 3 bases, J shed 4 bases, and the junction held 5 bases outside the gene matches. The CDR3 region has the DNA TGTGCCAGCAGTGAGACTAGCGGGGCTTCTTACAATGAGCAGTTCTTC. The encoded protein is CASSETSGASYNEQFF.

This clone was recorded only once. The rearrangement links TRBV19 to TRBJ1-5; weak D call: TRBD1 (5 bases). Trimming cost V 6 bases and J 1 base, with 10 bases left between them. This CDR3 is built from 14 residues. Germline lookup yields CDR1 LNHDA and CDR2 SQIVND (reference sequence). The CDR3 loop is CASSPGISNQPQHF. The CDR3 coding sequence is TGTGCCAGTAGCCCAGGGATAAGCAATCAGCCCCAGCATTTT.

The chain employs TRBV5-8 and TRBJ1-5; D is perhaps TRBD1 (6 bases). Per the germline V gene, CDR1 is SGHTS and CDR2 is YDEGEE. V was clipped by 1 base and J by 1 base, with 12 bases between them. The CDR3 loop spans 16 amino acids. The CDR3 nucleotides read TGTGCCAGCAGCTTGAGCACAGGGTTAAGCAATCAGCCCCAGCATTTT. Its protein product is CASSLSTGLSNQPQHF.

V gene TRBV5-1 combines with J gene TRBJ2-3, with a tentative D call TRBD1 (6 bases). The germline V and J ends were trimmed by 3 bases and 2 bases, with 16 bases remaining between them. Germline values: CDR1 SGHRS, CDR2 YFSETQ. CDR3 length: 16 residues. The CDR3, as DNA: TGCGCCAGCAGCTCGATTCCCCGGACAGACACAGATACGCAGTATTTT. Residues: CASSSIPRTDTDTQYF.

This rearrangement joins TRBV19 to TRBJ2-1, with unresolved D. CDR3 length: 13 residues. The V gene lost 4 bases and the J gene lost 10 bases, with 14 bases spanning the gap. Per the germline V gene, CDR1 is LNHDA and CDR2 is SQIVND (reference sequence). The CDR3 sequence is CASSNTRAREQFF. As DNA, the CDR3 is TGTGCCAGTAGTAACACTCGAGCCAGGGAGCAGTTCTTC. The full variable domain, with the rest looked up from reference TRBV19 and TRBJ2-1, is DGGITQSPKYLFRKEGQNVTLSCEQNLNHDAMYWYRQDPGQGLRLIYYSQIVNDFQKGDIAEGYSVSREKKESFPLTVTSAQKNPTAFYLCASSNTRAREQFFGPGTRLTVL.

The chain joins TRBV19 to TRBJ1-1, with a tentative D call TRBD1 (5 bases). Germline values: CDR1 LNHDA, CDR2 SQIVND (reference sequence). With 1 base removed from V and 8 bases from J, the gap between germline ends came to 17 bases. There are 15 residues in the CDR3. CDR3: CASSIGGAGSPEAFF. The CDR3 nucleotides read TGTGCCAGTAGTATAGGGGGCGCGGGGTCCCCGGAAGCTTTCTTT.

The chain recombines TRBV4-1 with TRBJ1-1; 8 bases line up with TRBD1. Germline V gives CDR1 MGHRA, CDR2 YSYEKL. J gave up 3 bases and V 2 bases, and 8 bases lay outside the gene matches. The CDR3 is 16 amino acids. The CDR3 DNA reads as TGCGCCAGCAGCCAACCGACAGGGGAGCAGGACACTGAAGCTTTCTTT. Translation: CASSQPTGEQDTEAFF.

This clone was seen a single time. This chain uses TRBV27 with TRBJ2-5; 11 bases line up with TRBD2. V dropped 4 bases and J dropped 4; count of bases not matched to a gene: 8. The CDR3 loop spans 16 amino acids. Germline loops: CDR1 MNHEY, CDR2 SMNVEV (reference sequence). DNA of the CDR3: TGTGCCAGCAGTTCCGGGACTAGCGGATTTGGAGAGACCCAGTACTTC. Translation gives CASSSGTSGFGETQYF.

The J gene is TRBJ2-5, the V gene TRBV7-3; D perhaps matches TRBD1 (6 bases). Trimming left V 5 bases short and J 3 bases short, with 10 bases between. The CDR3 is 13 amino acids. Germline V gives CDR1 SGHTA, CDR2 FQGTGA. Here the CDR3 DNA reads TGTGCCAGCAGCCTCCGACAGGAAGAGACCCAGTACTTC. Amino acids: CASSLRQEETQYF.

The chain employs TRBV7-7 and TRBJ2-7; 12 bases fit TRBD2. CDR1 and CDR2 from the germline V gene are SSHAT and FNYEAQ (reference sequence). CDR3 length equals 15 residues. With 4 bases clipped from V and 4 bases from J, the junction kept 5 bases outside the gene matches. The CDR3 sequence: CASSSGLAGIYEQYF. The CDR3 DNA sequence: TGTGCCAGCAGCTCTGGACTAGCGGGGATTTACGAGCAGTACTTC.

This clone was seen just once. The chain carries TRBV4-2 and TRBJ1-2, with TRBD1 matching 8 bases. This CDR3 is 16 amino acids long. From germline, CDR1 is LGHNA and CDR2 YNFKEQ. V lost 0 bases to trimming and J lost 5 bases; unmatched junction nucleotides: 8. The CDR3 sequence is CASSQEGRGQGYGYTF. DNA of the CDR3: TGTGCCAGCAGCCAAGAGGGACGAGGACAGGGTTATGGCTACACCTTC.

The genes are TRBV21-1 and TRBJ1-2. TRBV21-1 is flagged as a pseudogene. This CDR3 comprises 15 residues. The CDR3 protein is CASSKEARTNYGYTF. The CDR3 bases are TGTGCCAGCAGCAAAGAGGCGAGGACTAACTATGGCTACACCTTC.

This chain uses TRBV14 with TRBJ1-1; 9 bases are shared with TRBD1. CDR3 size: 15 residues. Trimming cost V 5 bases and J 7 bases; bases outside gene matches: 11. Germline loops: CDR1 SGHDN, CDR2 FVKESK. In nucleotides, the CDR3 is TGTGCCAGCAGCTATACAGGGGGCCGAGAACATGAAGCTTTCTTT. Translation: CASSYTGGREHEAFF.

The chain uses TRBV3-1 (or the pseudogene TRBV3-2) and TRBJ1-6; a weak D match, TRBD1 (5 bases). This CDR3 region has 16 residues. Between the trimmed V and J ends, which lost 6 bases and 14 bases, there was a span of 26 bases. Germline V gives CDR1 LGHDT, CDR2 YNNKEL (reference sequence). The CDR3 here is CASRDGGDPLRGTLHF. The DNA for the CDR3 is TGTGCCAGCAGAGACGGGGGTGACCCCCTTCGAGGTACCCTCCACTTT.

The chain links TRBV30 to TRBJ2-3, with TRBD2 as a possible D gene (5 bases). The CDR3 length is 13 residues. Trimming shortened V by 2 bases and J by 2 bases, and 8 bases separated the two germline ends. Germline V gives CDR1 GTSNPN, CDR2 SVGIG (reference sequence). CDR3 residues: CAWSRDYTDTQYF. Here the CDR3 DNA reads TGTGCCTGGAGTCGGGATTACACAGATACGCAGTATTTT.

The CDR3 here is CASSPPGTGGTEAFF. CDR3 DNA sequence: TGTGCCAGCAGCCCACCCGGGACAGGGGGAACTGAAGCTTTCTTT. This chain links TRBV7-2 with TRBJ1-1; TRBD1 matches at 11 bases. The germline V gene encodes CDR1 SGHTA and CDR2 FQGNSA. V shed 5 bases, J shed 5 bases, and the junction held 7 bases outside the gene matches. This CDR3 has 15 residues.

The CDR3 DNA reads TGTGCCAGCAGCTTAAGGCTAGCGGGGGACGGCTCCTACGAGCAGTACTTC. Translating gives CASSLRLAGDGSYEQYF. This chain joins TRBV13 and TRBJ2-7; 10 nucleotides agree with TRBD2. Germline V lookup: CDR1 PRHDT, CDR2 FYEKMQ (reference sequence). This CDR3 comprises 17 residues. Germline trimming cut 2 bases from V and 0 bases from J; bases unmatched to any gene: 7.

The V gene is TRBV10-3, the J gene TRBJ1-2; D uncertain. Trimming left V 6 bases short and J 3 bases short, with 17 bases between. The CDR3 length is 15 residues. The germline gives CDR1 ENHRY, CDR2 SYGVKD. The CDR3 protein is CAIRTFRGNDYGYTF. Written as DNA, the CDR3 is TGTGCCATCAGGACCTTTCGAGGGAACGACTATGGCTACACCTTC.

Here the CDR3 reads CASSYSGQGTYEQYF. The DNA for the CDR3 is TGTGCCAGCAGTTACTCTGGGCAGGGCACTTACGAGCAGTACTTC. This rearrangement joins TRBV6-5 to TRBJ2-7; possibly TRBD1 for D (5 bases). Germline values: CDR1 MNHEY, CDR2 SVGAGI. The CDR3 length is 15 residues. Trimming took off 0 bases at V and 4 bases at J, with 13 bases between the two ends.

Comments on this clone: The germline gene is not matched at one end of the junction; a read error may be the cause. This sample includes further DNA sequences coding for the same CDR3. V is TRBV4-1 and J is TRBJ1-2; D uncertain. Germline V gives CDR1 MGHRA, CDR2 YSYEKL. The CDR3 spans 14 residues. CDR3 residues: CASSQVSVNYGYTF. The CDR3 DNA reads TGCGCCAGCAGCCAAGTATCAGTTAACTATGGCTACACCTTT.

V is TRBV5-6 and J is TRBJ1-5; unclear D gene. The CDR3 totals 13 residues. Germline CDR1 reads SGHDT; CDR2 reads YYEEEE. The V gene lost 4 bases and the J gene lost 4 bases, with 9 bases spanning the gap. CDR3: CASSQVGNQPQHF. Here the CDR3 DNA reads TGTGCCAGCAGCCAAGTCGGGAATCAGCCCCAGCATTTT.

The chain joins TRBV5-5 to TRBJ1-2; 7 positions agree with TRBD1. Germline CDR1 SGHKS, CDR2 YYEKEE (reference sequence). The CDR3 sequence is 14 residues long. Trimming took 0 bases from V and 2 from J; bases not matched to a gene: 1. CDR3 sequence: CASSLVGQNYGYTF. The CDR3 region has the DNA TGTGCCAGCAGCTTGGTGGGACAGAACTATGGCTACACCTTC. The variable domain in full, with the rest retrieved from reference TRBV5-5 and TRBJ1-2, is DAGVTQSPTHLIKTRGQQVTLRCSPISGHKSVSWYQQVLGQGPQFIFQYYEKEERGRGNFPDRFSARQFPNYSSELNVNALLLGDSALYLCASSLVGQNYGYTFGSGTRLTVV.

This sequence joins TRBV23-1 and TRBJ2-5; 8 positions match TRBD1. TRBV23-1 belongs to the ORF category, with a function that is uncertain. This CDR3 contains 13 residues. The V segment lost 11 bases and the J segment 4 bases; nucleotides outside the gene matches: 9. The CDR3 DNA is TGCGCCGAGCTCACAGGGACAGGAGAGACCCAGTACTTC. Residues: CAELTGTGETQYF.